The present entry profiles one T cell receptor (beta chain) with its context. Its antigen is still unknown. These data come from a study of identical twins. CDR1 and CDR2 (germline): SGHAT, FQNNGV. This CDR3 is 14 amino acids long. V was cut by 5 bases and J by 1 base, with 11 bases left in between. Whole-study results and caveats: The conclusions drew on cross-sectional statistical analysis instead of tracking the same donors.

TCRdb ran MiXCR on the 5' RACE reads and lists one entry per CDR3 protein. The sample has 300,000 to 400,000 distinct CDR3 sequences, 9% to 15% seen once; the top ten hold 6% to 9%. These data also featured in a second study, about yellow fever vaccine responses in identical twins.

The sequenced sample was CD8+ T cells sorted from blood. This sequence joins TRBV11-2 and TRBJ2-5; D might be TRBD2 (6 bases). The origin of this receptor is a woman aged 18-29 years in good health. CDR3 bases: TGTGCCAGCAGCCCGGGGGTGGGCCAAGAGACCCAGTACTTC. Translated: CASSPGVGQETQYF. Full variable domain (missing parts from reference TRBV11-2 and TRBJ2-5): EAGVAQSPRYKIIEKRQSVAFWCNPISGHATLYWYQQILGQGPKLLIQFQNNGVVDDSQLPKDRFSAERLKGVDSTLKIQPAKLEDSAVYLCASSPGVGQETQYFGPGTRLLVL.